This TCR beta chain stems from a study of blood T cell repertoires in COVID-19. Study details: Samples taken during acute and convalescent COVID-19 were collected in the United States, Italy and Spain.

From germline, CDR1 is LNHNV and CDR2 YYDKDF (reference sequence). With 0 bases removed from V and 1 base from J, the gap between germline ends came to 8 bases. This CDR3 is 15 amino acids long. In the authors' workflow: Estimated nucleated cell counts came from reference gene primer amplification. Some clones are missing from TCRdb's copy, which holds only in-frame ones; the method was immunoSEQ multiplex PCR. The V and J calls and clone size are taken from that table; D and trimming were inferred from the DNA. The sample includes about 360,000 clones, 87% of them seen just once. The origin of this receptor is a man aged 25 to 45 who had recovered from COVID-19. Sequencing was done on a sample of PBMCs or T cells enriched from blood (not recorded which). The genes are TRBV15 and TRBJ2-3; TRBD2 might be the D (5 bases). CDR3 nucleotides: TGTGCCACCAGCAGAGACGGGATGGGCACAGATACGCAGTATTTT. Its protein is CATSRDGMGTDTQYF.